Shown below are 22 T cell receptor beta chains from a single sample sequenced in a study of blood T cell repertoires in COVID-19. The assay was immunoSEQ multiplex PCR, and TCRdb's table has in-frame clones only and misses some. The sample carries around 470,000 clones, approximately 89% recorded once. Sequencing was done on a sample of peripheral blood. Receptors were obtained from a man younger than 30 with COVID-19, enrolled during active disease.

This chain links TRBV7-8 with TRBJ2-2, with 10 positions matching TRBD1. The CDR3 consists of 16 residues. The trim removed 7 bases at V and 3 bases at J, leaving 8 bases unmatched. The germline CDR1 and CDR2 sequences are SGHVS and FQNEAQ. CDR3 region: CASKKGGQGHTGELFF. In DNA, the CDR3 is TGTGCCAGCAAAAAGGGGGGACAGGGGCACACCGGGGAGCTGTTTTTT.

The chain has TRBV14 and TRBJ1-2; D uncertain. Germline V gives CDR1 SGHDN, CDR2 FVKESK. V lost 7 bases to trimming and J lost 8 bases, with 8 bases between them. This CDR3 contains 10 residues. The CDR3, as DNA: TGTGCCAGCACCCCAGGCGGCTACACCTTC. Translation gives CASTPGGYTF.

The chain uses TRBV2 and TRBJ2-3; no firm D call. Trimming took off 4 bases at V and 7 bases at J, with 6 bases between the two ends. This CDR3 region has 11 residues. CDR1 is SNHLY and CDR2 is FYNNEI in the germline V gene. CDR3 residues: CASSVPNTQYF. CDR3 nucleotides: TGTGCCAGCAGTGTCCCTAATACGCAGTATTTT.

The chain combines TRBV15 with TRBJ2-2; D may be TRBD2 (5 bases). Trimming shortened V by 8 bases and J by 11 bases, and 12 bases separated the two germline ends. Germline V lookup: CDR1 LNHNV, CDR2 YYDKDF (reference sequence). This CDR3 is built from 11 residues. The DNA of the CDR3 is TGTGCCACCCTGATAGGAGGAGAGCTGTTTTTT. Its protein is CATLIGGELFF.

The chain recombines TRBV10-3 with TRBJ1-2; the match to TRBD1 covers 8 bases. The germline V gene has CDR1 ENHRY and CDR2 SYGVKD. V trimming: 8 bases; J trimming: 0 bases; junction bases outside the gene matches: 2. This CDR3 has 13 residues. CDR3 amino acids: CAIDRGANYGYTF. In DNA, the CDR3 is TGTGCCATCGACAGGGGAGCTAACTATGGCTACACCTTC.

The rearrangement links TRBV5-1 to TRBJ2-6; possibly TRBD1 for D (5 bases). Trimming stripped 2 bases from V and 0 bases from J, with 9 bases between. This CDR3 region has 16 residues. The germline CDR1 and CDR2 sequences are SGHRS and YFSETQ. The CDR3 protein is CASSLGASSGANVLTF. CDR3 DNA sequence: TGCGCCAGCAGCTTAGGGGCAAGCTCTGGGGCCAACGTCCTGACTTTC.

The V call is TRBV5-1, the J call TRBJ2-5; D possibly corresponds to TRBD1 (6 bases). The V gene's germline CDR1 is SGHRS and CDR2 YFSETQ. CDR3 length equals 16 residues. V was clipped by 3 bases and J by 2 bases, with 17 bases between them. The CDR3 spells CASSSGILGQQETQYF. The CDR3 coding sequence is TGCGCCAGCAGCTCCGGTATTTTAGGACAGCAAGAGACCCAGTACTTC.

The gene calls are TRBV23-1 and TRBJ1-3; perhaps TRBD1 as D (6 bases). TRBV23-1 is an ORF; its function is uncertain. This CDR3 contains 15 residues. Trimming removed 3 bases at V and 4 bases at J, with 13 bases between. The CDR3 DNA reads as TGCGCCAGCAGTCACCACAGGGATGGGGGAAACACCATATATTTT. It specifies CASSHHRDGGNTIYF.

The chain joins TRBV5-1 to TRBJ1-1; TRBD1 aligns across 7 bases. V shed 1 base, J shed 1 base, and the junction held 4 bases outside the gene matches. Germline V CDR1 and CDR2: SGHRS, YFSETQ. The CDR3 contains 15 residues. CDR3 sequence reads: CASSLTGTANTEAFF. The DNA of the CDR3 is TGCGCCAGCAGCTTGACCGGGACAGCGAACACTGAAGCTTTCTTT.

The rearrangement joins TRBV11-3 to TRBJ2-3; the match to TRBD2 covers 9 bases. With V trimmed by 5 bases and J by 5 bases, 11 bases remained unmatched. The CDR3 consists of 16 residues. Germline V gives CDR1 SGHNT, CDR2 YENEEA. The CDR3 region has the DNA TGTGCCAGCAGCCCATCCGGGACTAGCCTTCAAGATACGCAGTATTTT. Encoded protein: CASSPSGTSLQDTQYF. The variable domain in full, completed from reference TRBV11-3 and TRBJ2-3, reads EAGVVQSPRYKIIEKKQPVAFWCNPISGHNTLYWYLQNLGQGPELLIRYENEEAVDDSQLPKDRFSAERLKGVDSTLKIQPAELGDSAVYLCASSPSGTSLQDTQYFGPGTRLTVL.

The CDR3 region is CAISDPGQGDDTQYF. DNA of the CDR3: TGTGCCATCAGTGACCCGGGACAGGGGGATGATACGCAGTATTTT. The chain is built from TRBV10-3 and TRBJ2-3; 11 bases align to TRBD1. Trimming at V came to 3 bases and at J to 6 bases, leaving 5 bases not matched to a gene. CDR3 length: 15 amino acids. The germline CDR1 and CDR2 sequences are ENHRY and SYGVKD.

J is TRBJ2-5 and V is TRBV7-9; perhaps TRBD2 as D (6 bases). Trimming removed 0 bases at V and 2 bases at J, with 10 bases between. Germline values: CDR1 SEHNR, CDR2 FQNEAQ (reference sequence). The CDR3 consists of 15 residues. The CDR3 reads CASSLAGGLQETQYF. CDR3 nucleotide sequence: TGTGCCAGCAGCTTAGCGGGAGGACTACAAGAGACCCAGTACTTC. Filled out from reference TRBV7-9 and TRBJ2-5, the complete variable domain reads DTGVSQNPRHKITKRGQNVTFRCDPISEHNRLYWYRQTLGQGPEFLTYFQNEAQLEKSRLLSDRFSAERPKGSFSTLEIQRTEQGDSAMYLCASSLAGGLQETQYFGPGTRLLVL.

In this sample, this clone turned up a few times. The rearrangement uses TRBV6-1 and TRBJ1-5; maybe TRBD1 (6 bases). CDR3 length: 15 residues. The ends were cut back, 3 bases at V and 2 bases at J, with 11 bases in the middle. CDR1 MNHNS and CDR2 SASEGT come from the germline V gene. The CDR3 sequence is CASSDGGQGNQPQHF. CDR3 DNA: TGTGCCAGCAGTGACGGGGGGCAAGGCAATCAGCCCCAGCATTTT.

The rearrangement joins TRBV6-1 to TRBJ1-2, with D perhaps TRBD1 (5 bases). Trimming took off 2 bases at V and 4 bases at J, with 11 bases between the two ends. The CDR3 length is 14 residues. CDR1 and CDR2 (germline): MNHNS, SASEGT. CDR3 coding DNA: TGTGCCAGCAGTGAATGGGGGGAAAGCTATGGCTACACCTTC. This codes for CASSEWGESYGYTF.

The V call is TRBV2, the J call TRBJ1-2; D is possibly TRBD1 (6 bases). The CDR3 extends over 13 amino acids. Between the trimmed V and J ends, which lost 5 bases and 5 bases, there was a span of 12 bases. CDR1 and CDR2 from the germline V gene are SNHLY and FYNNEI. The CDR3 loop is CASSFGDMYGYTF. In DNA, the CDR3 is TGTGCCAGCAGTTTTGGGGACATGTATGGCTACACCTTC.

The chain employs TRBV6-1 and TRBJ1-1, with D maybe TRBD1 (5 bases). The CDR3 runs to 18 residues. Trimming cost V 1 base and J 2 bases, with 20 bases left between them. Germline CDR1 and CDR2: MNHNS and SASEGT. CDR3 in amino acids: CASSEVFWQGLGNTEAFF. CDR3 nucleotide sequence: TGTGCCAGCAGTGAAGTATTCTGGCAGGGTCTGGGCAACACTGAAGCTTTCTTT.

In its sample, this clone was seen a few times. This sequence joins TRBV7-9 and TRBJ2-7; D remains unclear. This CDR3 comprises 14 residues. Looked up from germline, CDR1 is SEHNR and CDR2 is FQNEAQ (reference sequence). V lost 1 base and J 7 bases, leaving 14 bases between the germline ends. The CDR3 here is CASSLDGAYREQYF. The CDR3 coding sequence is TGTGCCAGCAGCTTAGATGGTGCTTACAGAGAGCAGTACTTC.

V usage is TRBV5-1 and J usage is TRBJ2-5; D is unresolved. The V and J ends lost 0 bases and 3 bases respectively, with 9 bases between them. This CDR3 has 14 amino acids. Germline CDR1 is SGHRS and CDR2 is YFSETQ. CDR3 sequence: CASSLGHTEETQYF. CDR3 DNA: TGCGCCAGCAGCTTGGGCCATACGGAAGAGACCCAGTACTTC.

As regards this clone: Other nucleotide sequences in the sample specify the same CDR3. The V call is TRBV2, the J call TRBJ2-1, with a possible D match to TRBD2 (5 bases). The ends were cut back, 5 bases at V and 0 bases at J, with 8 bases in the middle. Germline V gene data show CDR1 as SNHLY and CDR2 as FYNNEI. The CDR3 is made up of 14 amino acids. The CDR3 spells CASSSGSSYNEQFF. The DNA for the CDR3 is TGTGCCAGCAGTAGCGGTAGCTCCTACAATGAGCAGTTCTTC.

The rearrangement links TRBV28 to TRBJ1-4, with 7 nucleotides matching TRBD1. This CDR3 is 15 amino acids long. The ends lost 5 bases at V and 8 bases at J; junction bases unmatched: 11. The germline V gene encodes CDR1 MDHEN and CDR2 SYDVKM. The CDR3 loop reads CASSGAGGRGEKLFF. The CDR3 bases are TGTGCCAGCAGTGGGGCAGGGGGACGCGGGGAAAAACTGTTTTTT.

The CDR3: CASSATTFSYEQYF. DNA for the CDR3: TGTGCCAGCAGTGCAACTACCTTCTCCTACGAGCAGTACTTC. The V and J genes are TRBV2 and TRBJ2-7; D is unclear. The CDR3 spans 14 residues. The V end lost 4 bases, the J end lost 0 bases, and 10 bases lay between the germline ends. Germline-derived CDR1 and CDR2 are SNHLY and FYNNEI.

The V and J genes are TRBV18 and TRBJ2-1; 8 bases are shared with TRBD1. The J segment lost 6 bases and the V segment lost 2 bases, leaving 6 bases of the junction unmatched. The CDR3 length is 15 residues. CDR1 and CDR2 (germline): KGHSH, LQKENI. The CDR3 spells CASSPSPDRANEQFF. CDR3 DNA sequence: TGTGCCAGCTCACCAAGTCCGGACAGGGCCAATGAGCAGTTCTTC.